This T cell receptor (beta chain) was sequenced during a study of cytomegalovirus exposure and HLA in healthy donors. A multiplex PCR was run with 60 Vbeta primers and 13 Jbeta primers. Clones were sequenced by immunoSEQ multiplex PCR, and TCRdb holds only the in-frame ones, with some missing. The table has 80,000 to 130,000 clones, 79% seen once. This CDR3 comprises 12 residues. Germline loops: CDR1 ENHRY, CDR2 SYGVKD. Comment on this clone: Its matching antigen is unknown.

Study-wide results and caveats: The CMV antigen specificity of a few CMV-associated chains was confirmed through in vitro analysis.

This receptor was identified in a female donor in good health and CMV-seropositive. The sample comprised PBMCs. The chain recombines TRBV10-3 with TRBJ2-5, with D hard to call. Matching the DNA end better, TRBJ2-7 makes the J call doubtful. The CDR3 region is CAISDTNYEQYF. CDR3 coding DNA: TGTGCCATCAGTGACACCAACTACGAGCAGTACTTC.